These 9 T cell receptor beta chains originate from one sample sequenced in a study of cytomegalovirus exposure and HLA in healthy donors. PCR employed 60 Vbeta and 13 Jbeta primers. Only in-frame clones appear in the TCRdb table, and some are missing; sequencing was by immunoSEQ multiplex PCR. The sample has 64,000 or so clones; less than 85% are singletons. Sequencing was done on a sample of PBMCs. Every receptor here comes from a woman aged 45-65 years in good health and CMV-seropositive.

The rearrangement uses TRBV7-2 and TRBJ1-4; 7 bases are shared with TRBD1. The CDR3 spans 14 residues. V shed 1 base, J shed 7 bases, and the junction held 3 bases outside the gene matches. CDR1 is SGHTA and CDR2 is FQGNSA in the germline V gene. CDR3 loop: CASSLGQGGEKLFF. DNA for the CDR3: TGTGCCAGCAGCTTAGGACAGGGTGGTGAAAAACTGTTTTTT.

This clone was seen ten or more times. The J gene is TRBJ2-2, the V gene TRBV6-1; D is unresolved. Trimming cost V 6 bases and J 8 bases, with 16 bases left between them. CDR3 length: 14 residues. Germline lookup yields CDR1 MNHNS and CDR2 SASEGT. The CDR3 DNA reads as TGTGCCAGCAGGGCTAGACCCGACGGGGGGGAGCTGTTTTTT. This sequence encodes CASRARPDGGELFF.

This clone showed up just a few times. V gene TRBV2 combines with J gene TRBJ2-2, with D possibly matching TRBD2 (5 bases). V was clipped by 6 bases and J by 5 bases, with 10 bases between them. The CDR3 extends over 13 amino acids. Germline values: CDR1 SNHLY, CDR2 FYNNEI. CDR3 sequence reads: CASRSSGTGELFF. CDR3 sequence (DNA): TGTGCCAGCAGATCGTCGGGGACCGGGGAGCTGTTTTTT.

V usage is TRBV29-1 and J usage is TRBJ1-2, with D possibly being TRBD1 (6 bases). Trimming took off 6 bases at V and 0 bases at J, with 11 bases between the two ends. Looked up from germline, CDR1 is SQVTM and CDR2 is ANQGSEA. CDR3 length equals 13 residues. The CDR3 DNA sequence: TGCAGCGTCTCACAGGGAGCTAACTATGGCTACACCTTC. It translates to CSVSQGANYGYTF.

V and J are TRBV28 and TRBJ1-2, with 10 bases aligning to TRBD1. With V trimmed by 5 bases and J by 8 bases, 11 bases remained unmatched. The CDR3 is made up of 15 amino acids. The germline V gene encodes CDR1 MDHEN and CDR2 SYDVKM. CDR3 region: CASSRPGTGAEGYTF. The CDR3 DNA sequence: TGTGCCAGCAGTCGTCCCGGGACAGGGGCGGAAGGCTACACCTTC.

The chain joins TRBV28 to TRBJ1-4; D uncertain. V was trimmed by 6 bases and J by 3 bases, leaving 11 bases between them. The CDR3 covers 14 residues. Germline loops: CDR1 MDHEN, CDR2 SYDVKM. CDR3 nucleotide sequence: TGTGCCAGCAGCCAGGTGGCGCCTAATGAAAAACTGTTTTTT. Translation gives CASSQVAPNEKLFF. The full variable domain, with the rest looked up from reference TRBV28 and TRBJ1-4, is DVKVTQSSRYLVKRTGEKVFLECVQDMDHENMFWYRQDPGLGLRLIYFSYDVKMKEKGDIPEGYSVSREKKERFSLILESASTNQTSMYLCASSQVAPNEKLFFGSGTQLSVL.

The chain uses TRBV5-1 and TRBJ2-5, with TRBD2 matching 9 bases. CDR1 is SGHRS, CDR2 YFSETQ, per germline. This CDR3 has 15 amino acids. The V and J ends lost 2 bases and 5 bases, in that order; junction bases with no gene match: 7. CDR3 loop: CASSFSAGGEETQYF. DNA for the CDR3: TGCGCCAGCAGCTTCTCAGCGGGGGGAGAGGAGACCCAGTACTTC.

The gene calls are TRBV5-4 and TRBJ2-7, with 9 bases lining up with TRBD2. Germline V gene data show CDR1 as SGHNT and CDR2 as YYREEE (reference sequence). The CDR3 sequence is 15 residues long. The J segment lost 5 bases and the V segment lost 4 bases, leaving 10 bases of the junction unmatched. In DNA form, the CDR3 reads TGTGCCAGCAGCCCCCCGGGACTAGCTCCACACGAGCAGTACTTC. This codes for CASSPPGLAPHEQYF.

In its sample, this clone was seen a few times. CDR3 coding DNA: TGTGCCAGCAGTGAACTAGCGGCTAGCACAGATACGCAGTATTTT. It specifies CASSELAASTDTQYF. V is TRBV6-1 and J is TRBJ2-3; 7 nucleotides line up with TRBD2. This CDR3 has 15 amino acids. The germline V gene has CDR1 MNHNS and CDR2 SASEGT. Trimming took 2 bases from V and 0 from J; bases not matched to a gene: 2.